The next 26 T cell receptor beta chains were all read from a single sample in a study of T cells after yellow fever vaccination. Each CDR3 protein gets one entry after TCRdb re-called the 5' RACE reads with MiXCR. The sample holds about 210,000 distinct CDR3 sequences; 3% to 4% are singletons and the top ten take around 3%. Sequenced here: CD4+ T cells sorted from PBMCs, sampled 10 days after the yellow fever booster vaccination. These receptor sequences come from a man between 18 and 29 years old who received the YFV17D yellow fever vaccine.

This clonotype was seen only a few times. V gene TRBV20-1 combines with J gene TRBJ2-3; D is ambiguous. Germline V gene data show CDR1 as DFQATT and CDR2 as SNEGSKA (reference sequence). V lost 3 bases and J lost 0, with 4 bases in between. The CDR3 is 12 amino acids. As DNA, the CDR3 is TGCAGTGCTAGTGATAGCACAGATACGCAGTATTTT. As protein: CSASDSTDTQYF.

This clonotype was found many times. The rearrangement joins TRBV5-1 to TRBJ2-1; possible D gene TRBD1, 6 bases. CDR1 is SGHRS, CDR2 YFSETQ, per germline. The ends were cut back, 7 bases at V and 5 bases at J, with 16 bases in the middle. The CDR3 length is 14 residues. The CDR3 region has the DNA TGCGCCAGCGGCCGCTTGGGGACAAACAATGAGCAGTTCTTC. Protein: CASGRLGTNNEQFF.

This clonotype occurred a few times. The genes are TRBV4-1 and TRBJ2-1, with a weak D call TRBD2 (7 bases). The CDR3 runs to 16 residues. V was clipped by 4 bases and J by 0 bases, with 13 bases between them. CDR1 is MGHRA, CDR2 YSYEKL, per germline. CDR3 nucleotides: TGCGCCAGCAGCCGAGGAGGGGGGGACTCCTACAATGAGCAGTTCTTC. Its protein is CASSRGGGDSYNEQFF.

This clonotype was seen ten or more times. The chain recombines TRBV28 with TRBJ2-5, with a weak D call TRBD1 (6 bases). Germline lookup yields CDR1 MDHEN and CDR2 SYDVKM. The CDR3 has 13 residues. The V end lost 4 bases, the J end lost 4 bases, and 10 bases lay between the germline ends. The CDR3 nucleotides are TGTGCCAGCAGTTATACAGGGAGAGAGACCCAGTACTTC. Its protein is CASSYTGRETQYF.

CDR3 in DNA: TGTGCCAGCTCACCGGGACAGTTCTCTGGAAACACCATATATTTT. Its protein is CASSPGQFSGNTIYF. The rearrangement links TRBV18 to TRBJ1-3, with TRBD1 identical over 7 bases. Looked up from germline, CDR1 is KGHSH and CDR2 is LQKENI. V lost 3 bases, J lost 0 bases, and 2 bases stayed unmatched. There are 15 residues in the CDR3.

The chain couples TRBV4-2 to TRBJ1-4; possibly TRBD1 for D (6 bases). Trimming pared 4 bases from V and 4 bases from J, leaving 13 bases between. Germline loops: CDR1 LGHNA, CDR2 YNFKEQ. The length of the CDR3 is 15 residues. This chain's CDR3 is CASSPPGQHNEKLFF. The CDR3, as DNA: TGTGCCAGCAGCCCCCCCGGACAGCATAATGAAAAACTGTTTTTT.

This clonotype has a handful of counts. The J gene is TRBJ1-3, the V gene TRBV11-2, with 7 nucleotides matching TRBD1. The V segment lost 5 bases and the J segment 1 base; nucleotides outside the gene matches: 8. CDR3 size: 16 residues. Germline CDR1 is SGHAT and CDR2 is FQNNGV. The CDR3 DNA reads TGTGCCAGCAGCGCCCCCGGGACAGAGTCTGGAAACACCATATATTTT. This gives the protein CASSAPGTESGNTIYF.

This clonotype was observed many times. The genes are TRBV5-1 and TRBJ2-2, with D possibly TRBD2 on 6 matching bases. Between the trimmed V and J ends, which lost 8 bases and 0 bases, there was a span of 11 bases. Per germline, CDR1 SGHRS and CDR2 YFSETQ. CDR3 size: 14 residues. CDR3 sequence: CASRTTPNTGELFF. The CDR3 nucleotides are TGCGCCAGTCGGACTACACCGAACACCGGGGAGCTGTTTTTT.

This clonotype was picked up a small number of times. V gene TRBV21-1 combines with J gene TRBJ2-6; the D call TRBD1 from the table was never checked on the DNA. TRBV21-1 is labeled a pseudogene. The CDR3 contains 18 residues. The chain's CDR3 is CASSKVGDRDAGANVLTF. In nucleotides, the CDR3 is TGTGCCAGCAGCAAAGTTGGGGACAGGGACGCTGGGGCCAACGTCCTGACTTTC.

The J gene is TRBJ2-7, the V gene TRBV5-1; D may be TRBD1 (6 bases). The CDR3 consists of 13 residues. Trimming left V 7 bases short and J 7 bases short, with 18 bases between. In germline, CDR1 is SGHRS, CDR2 YFSETQ. CDR3 sequence (DNA): TGCGCCAGCGGCCGGGACACCATGTCTGAGCAGTACGTC. Translation gives CASGRDTMSEQYV.

The chain uses TRBV5-1 and TRBJ2-5; the D call may be TRBD1 or TRBD2 (5 bases each). Per the germline V gene, CDR1 is SGHRS and CDR2 is YFSETQ. CDR3 length: 16 residues. The germline V and J ends were trimmed by 0 bases and 1 base, with 13 bases remaining between them. CDR3 region: CASSLAVRGPQETQYF. CDR3 DNA: TGCGCCAGCAGCTTGGCGGTTAGGGGACCCCAAGAGACCCAGTACTTC. Together with reference TRBV5-1 and TRBJ2-5, the CDR3 gives the full variable domain: KAGVTQTPRYLIKTRGQQVTLSCSPISGHRSVSWYQQTPGQGLQFLFEYFSETQRNKGNFPGRFSGRQFSNSRSEMNVSTLELGDSALYLCASSLAVRGPQETQYFGPGTRLLVL.

The V gene is TRBV27, the J gene TRBJ2-5, with D hard to call. Trimming removed 1 base from V and 1 base from J, with 7 bases in between. Germline V gives CDR1 MNHEY, CDR2 SMNVEV (reference sequence). CDR3 length equals 14 residues. For the CDR3, the DNA is TGTGCCAGCAGTTTATATGGCAGCCAAGAGACCCAGTACTTC. This translates into CASSLYGSQETQYF.

The J gene is TRBJ1-4, the V gene TRBV6-2 or TRBV6-3; D ambiguous. CDR3 length equals 14 residues. Germline lookup yields CDR1 MNHEY and CDR2 SVGEGT. The V gene lost 5 bases and the J gene lost 6 bases, with 13 bases spanning the gap. Here the CDR3 reads CASSTARSDEKLFF. CDR3 bases: TGTGCCAGCAGTACGGCAAGATCCGATGAAAAACTGTTTTTT.

The rearrangement links TRBV24-1 to TRBJ2-3; D is ambiguous. Germline V gives CDR1 KGHDR, CDR2 SFDVKD. Trimming took 6 bases from V and 0 from J, leaving 12 bases between them. The CDR3 is 15 amino acids. CDR3 sequence: CATSTVTDSTDTQYF. The CDR3 nucleotides are TGTGCCACCAGTACCGTGACGGATAGCACAGATACGCAGTATTTT.

This chain uses TRBV6-2 or TRBV6-3 with TRBJ1-5, with unresolved D. The V end lost 7 bases, the J end lost 9 bases, and 16 bases lay between the germline ends. This CDR3 is 13 amino acids long. Germline CDR1 MNHEY, CDR2 SVGEGT. The CDR3 DNA reads as TGTGCCAGCACCACTCGGTTGGATGGGCCCCAGCATTTT. It specifies CASTTRLDGPQHF.

This clonotype appeared many times. The chain couples TRBV20-1 to TRBJ2-7; D unclear. The CDR3 has 13 residues. V dropped 2 bases and J dropped 3 bases, with 11 bases sitting between them. CDR1 DFQATT and CDR2 SNEGSKA come from the germline V gene (reference sequence). The CDR3 region is CSARSVLSYEQYF. For the CDR3, the DNA is TGCAGTGCTAGAAGCGTCCTTAGCTACGAGCAGTACTTC.

This clonotype appeared many times. The chain couples TRBV11-2 to TRBJ2-1, with 7 bases that match TRBD2. V shed 0 bases, J shed 5 bases, and the junction held 10 bases outside the gene matches. The germline CDR1 and CDR2 sequences are SGHAT and FQNNGV. This CDR3 spans 17 amino acids. The DNA for the CDR3 is TGTGCCAGCAGCTTAGATCTGGACGGGGGGTTCGACAATGAGCAGTTCTTC. Amino acid sequence: CASSLDLDGGFDNEQFF.

This clonotype came up a few times. The rearrangement uses TRBV18 and TRBJ2-3; unclear D gene. Trimming took off 0 bases at V and 2 bases at J, with 9 bases between the two ends. Per germline, CDR1 KGHSH and CDR2 LQKENI. There are 15 residues in the CDR3. Written as DNA, the CDR3 is TGTGCCAGCTCACCACCGTCGGAGTCCACAGATACGCAGTATTTT. This sequence encodes CASSPPSESTDTQYF.

This clonotype was found many times. The V call is TRBV11-2, the J call TRBJ2-3; D not certain. The V gene lost 4 bases and the J gene lost 6 bases, with 11 bases spanning the gap. In germline, CDR1 is SGHAT, CDR2 FQNNGV. The CDR3 runs to 13 residues. The CDR3 loop is CASSSLYWDTQYF. CDR3 DNA: TGTGCCAGCAGCTCCCTATACTGGGATACGCAGTATTTT.

The chain employs TRBV29-1 and TRBJ2-5; no reliable D call. The CDR3 loop spans 11 amino acids. Germline CDR1 and CDR2: SQVTM and ANQGSEA. V lost 3 bases and J 8 bases, leaving 10 bases between the germline ends. The CDR3 protein is CSVEATFTQYF. DNA of the CDR3: TGCAGCGTTGAGGCTACCTTCACCCAGTACTTC. Full variable domain (rest looked up from reference TRBV29-1 and TRBJ2-5): SAVISQKPSRDICQRGTSLTIQCQVDSQVTMMFWYRQQPGQSLTLIATANQGSEATYESGFVIDKFPISRPNLTFSTLTVSNMSPEDSSIYLCSVEATFTQYFGPGTRLLVL.

The table lists this clonotype with a few counts. The rearrangement uses TRBV7-6 and TRBJ2-1; 10 nucleotides align to TRBD2. Unmatched junction bases numbered 8, after V lost 5 bases and J lost 10 bases. The CDR3 consists of 14 residues. Germline CDR1 is SGHVS and CDR2 is FNYEAQ. The CDR3: CASSQRSSGGEQFF. Written as DNA, the CDR3 is TGTGCCAGCAGCCAAAGGTCTAGCGGGGGCGAGCAGTTCTTC.

Ten or more counts support this clonotype. This rearrangement joins TRBV7-3 to TRBJ2-1; D uncertain. Deletions cut 0 bases from V and 0 bases from J, with 12 bases between. The CDR3 extends over 17 amino acids. Germline lookup yields CDR1 SGHTA and CDR2 FQGTGA. The CDR3 bases are TGTGCCAGCAGCTTAACGGGTAGTGGCTTCTCCTACAATGAGCAGTTCTTC. It is translated as CASSLTGSGFSYNEQFF.

This clonotype was observed many times. In nucleotides, the CDR3 is TGTGCCAGCAAACAGCGGGGGAACGGGGAGCTGTTTTTT. As protein: CASKQRGNGELFF. This chain links TRBV6-2 or TRBV6-3 with TRBJ2-2; TRBD2 matches 8 bases. Trimming removed 7 bases from V and 7 bases from J; junction bases left unmatched: 5. Germline V gives CDR1 MNHEY, CDR2 SVGEGT. This CDR3 is 13 amino acids long.

The table lists this clonotype with many counts. This chain joins TRBV28 and TRBJ1-2; no reliable D call. This CDR3 is 11 amino acids long. V lost 8 bases to trimming and J lost 8 bases, with 12 bases between them. The germline CDR1 and CDR2 sequences are MDHEN and SYDVKM. The DNA for the CDR3 is TGTGCCAGCTCAGAGGCCGGCGGCTACACCTTC. As protein: CASSEAGGYTF.

This clonotype was seen a handful of times. This chain connects TRBV19 to TRBJ1-1, with 7 bases lining up with TRBD1. The CDR3 sequence is 15 residues long. Germline V gives CDR1 LNHDA, CDR2 SQIVND (reference sequence). The V segment lost 6 bases and the J segment 0 bases; nucleotides outside the gene matches: 7. The CDR3 DNA is TGTGCCAGTAGGACTGCCGGGACAGTGAACACTGAAGCTTTCTTT. Its translation: CASRTAGTVNTEAFF.

In its sample, this clonotype was seen many times. This chain joins TRBV5-4 and TRBJ2-2; D is ambiguous. The V gene's germline CDR1 is SGHNT and CDR2 YYREEE (reference sequence). The germline V and J ends were trimmed by 4 bases and 5 bases, with 9 bases remaining between them. This CDR3 comprises 13 residues. In DNA form, the CDR3 reads TGTGCCAGCAGCCTAAAGCTTACCGGGGAGCTGTTTTTT. Its protein product is CASSLKLTGELFF. Filled out from reference TRBV5-4 and TRBJ2-2, the complete variable domain reads ETGVTQSPTHLIKTRGQQVTLRCSSQSGHNTVSWYQQALGQGPQFIFQYYREEENGRGNFPPRFSGLQFPNYSSELNVNALELDDSALYLCASSLKLTGELFFGEGSRLTVL.